The 30 T cell receptor beta chains below all came from one sample that was sequenced in a study of control samples from healthy donors and cancer patients. Repertoires were generated with immunoSEQ multiplex PCR, while TCRdb's copy carries only in-frame clones and drops some. The sample contains more than 85,000 clones, approximately 90% of which appear only once. The sequenced sample consisted of blood. Receptors were obtained from a woman younger than 35 in good health.

CDR3 protein: CASSQSTGGGSVAFF. CDR3 bases: TGCGCCAGCAGCCAATCTACAGGGGGAGGATCTGTAGCTTTCTTT. The genes are TRBV4-3 and TRBJ1-1, with TRBD1 identical over 8 bases. Germline trimming cut 2 bases from V and 10 bases from J; bases unmatched to any gene: 12. The CDR3 sequence is 15 residues long. The germline CDR1 and CDR2 sequences are LGHNA and YSLEER.

The chain uses TRBV10-2 and TRBJ2-1; TRBD2 aligns across 9 bases. With V trimmed by 8 bases and J by 6 bases, 8 bases remained unmatched. CDR1 and CDR2 from the germline V gene are WSHSY and SAAADI. The CDR3 covers 14 residues. The CDR3, as DNA: TGCGCCAGCCAGCGGGGGGCTTTGTTCAATGAGCAGTTCTTC. Translation: CASQRGALFNEQFF.

The rearrangement links TRBV10-2 to TRBJ2-7; no reliable D call. The CDR3 runs to 11 residues. In germline, CDR1 is WSHSY, CDR2 SAAADI. V dropped 3 bases and J dropped 3 bases, with 3 bases sitting between them. The CDR3 here is CASSDLYEQYF. For the CDR3, the DNA is TGCGCCAGCAGTGACCTCTACGAGCAGTACTTC.

The chain has TRBV6-1 and TRBJ1-3; D not certain. The V end was cut by 1 base, the J end by 4 bases, with 14 bases between. The germline V gene encodes CDR1 MNHNS and CDR2 SASEGT. The CDR3 sequence is 16 residues long. This CDR3 reads CASSEGFRSGGNTIYF. In DNA form, the CDR3 reads TGTGCCAGCAGTGAAGGGTTCCGGTCGGGAGGAAACACCATATATTTT.

The chain carries TRBV11-3 and TRBJ2-5, with D perhaps being TRBD1 or TRBD2 (5 bases each). From germline, CDR1 is SGHNT and CDR2 YENEEA. V was trimmed by 1 base and J by 7 bases, leaving 16 bases between them. The CDR3 covers 15 residues. CDR3 sequence reads: CASSLVRDGDGTQYF. The CDR3 DNA is TGTGCCAGCAGCTTAGTCCGGGACGGGGATGGGACCCAGTACTTC.

The V gene is TRBV5-4, the J gene TRBJ2-2, with 13 nucleotides matching TRBD2. This CDR3 is built from 16 residues. Germline assignment: CDR1 SGHNT and CDR2 YYREEE (reference sequence). V lost 3 bases and J lost 4; bases outside the gene matches: 3. This CDR3 reads CASSWGTSGTTGELFF. The CDR3 nucleotides read TGTGCCAGCAGCTGGGGGACTAGCGGGACCACCGGGGAGCTGTTTTTT. Filled out from reference TRBV5-4 and TRBJ2-2, the complete variable domain reads ETGVTQSPTHLIKTRGQQVTLRCSSQSGHNTVSWYQQALGQGPQFIFQYYREEENGRGNFPPRFSGLQFPNYSSELNVNALELDDSALYLCASSWGTSGTTGELFFGEGSRLTVL.

To note about this clone: One end of the junction does not line up with germline, which may come from a read error. This rearrangement joins TRBV12-3 or TRBV12-4 to TRBJ2-5; the D is unclear. This CDR3 has 12 amino acids. This chain's CDR3 is CASRKDQETQYF. Written as DNA, the CDR3 is TGTGCCAGCAGAAAGGACCAGGAGACCCAGTACTTC.

This chain links TRBV12-2 with TRBJ1-1. TRBV12-2 is marked as a pseudogene. The CDR3 covers 17 residues. The CDR3, as DNA: TGTGCAAGTCGCTTAGGCGGTAGAGGGGATAGGGATGTGGGAGCTTTCTTT. Its translation is CASRLGGRGDRDVGAFF.

The V gene is TRBV11-2, the J gene TRBJ1-2, with TRBD1 identical over 7 bases. CDR3 length: 17 amino acids. J lost 0 bases, V lost 5 bases, and 12 bases had no gene match. CDR1 and CDR2 (germline): SGHAT, FQNNGV. CDR3 in amino acids: CASSLLRDREANYGYTF. CDR3 nucleotide sequence: TGTGCCAGCAGCCTCCTCCGGGACAGAGAAGCTAACTATGGCTACACCTTC. Together with reference TRBV11-2 and TRBJ1-2, the CDR3 gives the full variable domain: EAGVAQSPRYKIIEKRQSVAFWCNPISGHATLYWYQQILGQGPKLLIQFQNNGVVDDSQLPKDRFSAERLKGVDSTLKIQPAKLEDSAVYLCASSLLRDREANYGYTFGSGTRLTVV.

This clone was picked up a small number of times. This chain uses TRBV4-3 with TRBJ1-4; D perhaps matches TRBD1 (5 bases). The V end lost 4 bases, the J end lost 0 bases, and 12 bases lay between the germline ends. The CDR3 runs 16 residues. From germline, CDR1 is LGHNA and CDR2 YSLEER. CDR3 sequence: CASSLGDRATNEKLFF. Here the CDR3 DNA reads TGCGCCAGCAGCCTGGGGGACCGTGCAACTAATGAAAAACTGTTTTTT.

This clone has just one count. V gene TRBV5-8 combines with J gene TRBJ2-6; 8 bases line up with TRBD1. The junction had 8 bases not matched to a gene; V was cut back by 1 base and J by 2 bases. The CDR3 loop spans 18 amino acids. Germline V lookup: CDR1 SGHTS, CDR2 YDEGEE. CDR3 sequence (DNA): TGTGCCAGCAGCTTGAACAGGGGGTTTGGGACTGGGGCCAACGTCCTGACTTTC. Encoded protein: CASSLNRGFGTGANVLTF. Drawing the rest from reference TRBV5-8 and TRBJ2-6, the complete variable domain is EAGVTQSPTHLIKTRGQQATLRCSPISGHTSVYWYQQALGLGLQFLLWYDEGEERNRGNFPPRFSGRQFPNYSSELNVNALELEDSALYLCASSLNRGFGTGANVLTFGAGSRLTVL.

This chain links TRBV13 with TRBJ2-7; the match to TRBD2 covers 8 bases. The CDR3 extends over 15 amino acids. The V and J ends lost 0 bases and 3 bases, in that order; junction bases with no gene match: 4. CDR1 is PRHDT and CDR2 is FYEKMQ in the germline V gene (reference sequence). The CDR3 here is CASSLGASGLYEQYF. DNA for the CDR3: TGTGCCAGCAGCTTAGGGGCTAGCGGGCTCTACGAGCAGTACTTC.

This CDR3 reads CASSELDSHSGNTIYF. In nucleotides, the CDR3 is TGTGCCAGCAGCGAGTTGGACAGCCACTCTGGAAACACCATATATTTT. The genes are TRBV7-6 and TRBJ1-3; D is possibly TRBD1 (6 bases). The CDR3 has 16 amino acids. Trimming stripped 5 bases from V and 0 bases from J, with 14 bases between. Germline V gene sequence: CDR1 SGHVS, CDR2 FNYEAQ.

V gene TRBV11-3 combines with J gene TRBJ1-1; no definite D call. The germline V and J ends were trimmed by 5 bases and 1 base, with 8 bases remaining between them. The germline V gene has CDR1 SGHNT and CDR2 YENEEA. The length of the CDR3 is 13 residues. The CDR3 bases are TGTGCCAGCAGCCCCTCGCCGAACACTGAAGCTTTCTTT. This sequence encodes CASSPSPNTEAFF.

This clone was recorded once. The rearrangement uses TRBV9 and TRBJ1-1, with D maybe TRBD1 (5 bases). Germline CDR1 SGDLS, CDR2 YYNGEE. This CDR3 spans 16 amino acids. With 5 bases removed from V and 4 bases from J, the gap between germline ends came to 21 bases. The CDR3 coding sequence is TGTGCCAGCAGTCCCTTAGGGGCCATTGGAAGCACTGAAGCTTTCTTT. Its protein is CASSPLGAIGSTEAFF. The full variable domain, with the rest looked up from reference TRBV9 and TRBJ1-1, is DSGVTQTPKHLITATGQRVTLRCSPRSGDLSVYWYQQSLDQGLQFLIQYYNGEERAKGNILERFSAQQFPDLHSELNLSSLELGDSALYFCASSPLGAIGSTEAFFGQGTRLTVV.

The V and J genes are TRBV29-1 and TRBJ1-3; D call uncertain. With 5 bases removed from V and 6 bases from J, the gap between germline ends came to 11 bases. This CDR3 contains 12 residues. Germline CDR1 SQVTM, CDR2 ANQGSEA. CDR3 sequence (DNA): TGCAGCGTTTTTCTCGCGGAAAACACCATATATTTT. It encodes CSVFLAENTIYF.

The chain recombines TRBV30 with TRBJ2-5; D gene uncertain. Trimming took off 0 bases at V and 4 bases at J, with 0 bases between the two ends. The CDR3 spans 10 residues. Germline values: CDR1 GTSNPN, CDR2 SVGIG (reference sequence). CDR3 amino acids: CAWSVETQYF. For the CDR3, the DNA is TGTGCCTGGAGTGTAGAGACCCAGTACTTC.

This clone was seen once. V usage is TRBV21-1 and J usage is TRBJ1-5; the table's D call TRBD1 went unverified against the DNA. TRBV21-1 is given as a pseudogene. The CDR3 has 17 amino acids. The CDR3 DNA follows: TGTGCCAGCAGCCGCCGGGACAGGGGGGTTTGCAATCAGCCCCAGCATTTT. This gives the protein CASSRRDRGVCNQPQHF.

This chain links TRBV2 with TRBJ1-4; D ambiguous. Trimming took off 6 bases at V and 8 bases at J, with 13 bases between the two ends. CDR1 is SNHLY and CDR2 is FYNNEI in the germline V gene. This CDR3 is built from 13 residues. The CDR3 sequence is CASRKFNTEKLFF. The CDR3 DNA follows: TGTGCCAGCAGGAAGTTTAACACCGAAAAACTGTTTTTT.

Details on this clone: This specimen includes other DNA sequences encoding the same CDR3. V gene TRBV30 combines with J gene TRBJ1-3; D not certain. Germline V gives CDR1 GTSNPN, CDR2 SVGIG (reference sequence). CDR3 size: 11 residues. Trimming shortened V by 0 bases and J by 4 bases, and 1 base separated the two germline ends. In DNA, the CDR3 is TGTGCCTGGAGTGTCGGAAACACCATATATTTT. Translation: CAWSVGNTIYF.

Note on this clone: The identical CDR3 is also encoded by other nucleotide sequences in the sample. The chain recombines TRBV11-2 with TRBJ2-7; TRBD1 aligns across 7 bases. The CDR3 length is 13 residues. Per germline, CDR1 SGHAT and CDR2 FQNNGV. Trimming took 4 bases from V and 2 from J; bases not matched to a gene: 2. The DNA of the CDR3 is TGTGCCAGCAGCTCCGGGACAGCCTACGAGCAGTACTTC. Translated: CASSSGTAYEQYF. The variable domain in full, completed from reference TRBV11-2 and TRBJ2-7, reads EAGVAQSPRYKIIEKRQSVAFWCNPISGHATLYWYQQILGQGPKLLIQFQNNGVVDDSQLPKDRFSAERLKGVDSTLKIQPAKLEDSAVYLCASSSGTAYEQYFGPGTRLTVT.

The V call is TRBV11-2, the J call TRBJ1-1; D may be TRBD1 (6 bases). The V end lost 7 bases, the J end lost 5 bases, and 17 bases lay between the germline ends. Germline V lookup: CDR1 SGHAT, CDR2 FQNNGV. CDR3 length: 14 residues. The CDR3 region has the DNA TGTGCCAGCACGAAGGGGGGGGTTTCTACTGAAGCTTTCTTT. This encodes CASTKGGVSTEAFF.

This chain uses TRBV7-3 with TRBJ2-2, with 7 bases aligning to TRBD2. This CDR3 is 18 amino acids long. J lost 0 bases, V lost 1 base, and 8 bases had no gene match. Germline-derived CDR1 and CDR2 are SGHTA and FQGTGA. CDR3 sequence reads: CASSLRGQGGANTGELFF. CDR3 DNA sequence: TGTGCCAGCAGCTTAAGGGGTCAGGGAGGGGCGAACACCGGGGAGCTGTTTTTT.

The V call is TRBV10-3, the J call TRBJ2-7; D unresolved. This CDR3 has 12 residues. V was pared by 2 bases and J by 6 bases, with 8 bases between. Germline values: CDR1 ENHRY, CDR2 SYGVKD. The CDR3 coding sequence is TGTGCCATCAGTGAGGGCTTTTCCGAGCAGTACTTC. Translation: CAISEGFSEQYF.

J is TRBJ1-2 and V is TRBV24-1; TRBD1 might be the D (5 bases). V dropped 3 bases and J dropped 7 bases, with 20 bases sitting between them. The CDR3 sequence is 16 residues long. Germline V lookup: CDR1 KGHDR, CDR2 SFDVKD. The CDR3 DNA is TGTGCCACCAGTGATGGTGGCAGGGCCGTTCGGTCTGGCTACACCTTC. Translation gives CATSDGGRAVRSGYTF.

This clone was detected once. The genes are TRBV12-5 and TRBJ2-5; 11 bases are shared with TRBD2. The junction had 18 bases not matched to a gene; V was cut back by 7 bases and J by 2 bases. The CDR3 covers 19 residues. CDR1 LGHNT and CDR2 FRNRAP come from the germline V gene. The CDR3 coding sequence is TGTGCTAGTGCCCAAAATAATAAAATAGCGGGAGGGCTACAAGAGACCCAGTACTTC. It codes for CASAQNNKIAGGLQETQYF.

This clone was counted once. CDR3: CASSHFQGRSYNEQFF. CDR3 sequence (DNA): TGTGCCAGCAGCCATTTCCAGGGGAGGTCCTACAATGAGCAGTTCTTC. The chain has TRBV3-1 (or the pseudogene TRBV3-2) and TRBJ2-1; D may match TRBD1 or TRBD2 (6 bases each). Germline CDR1 reads LGHDT; CDR2 reads YNNKEL (reference sequence). V shed 3 bases and J shed 1 base, with 13 bases lying between them. This CDR3 contains 16 residues.

The chain has TRBV6-2 or TRBV6-3 and TRBJ1-1, with 12 bases lining up with TRBD1. V shed 6 bases and J 4 bases; nucleotides not matched to a gene: 9. Germline CDR1 reads MNHEY; CDR2 reads SVGEGT. The CDR3 is 16 residues long. The CDR3 DNA reads as TGTGCCAGCAGCGTCGGGACAGGGGGCATGGGCACTGAAGCTTTCTTT. This translates into CASSVGTGGMGTEAFF.

The chain combines TRBV10-1 with TRBJ1-1; no firm D call. Germline loops: CDR1 WNHNN, CDR2 SYGVQD (reference sequence). The CDR3 contains 10 residues. V lost 6 bases and J 5 bases, leaving 4 bases between the germline ends. CDR3 residues: CASRGTEAFF. In nucleotides, the CDR3 is TGCGCCAGCAGAGGGACTGAAGCTTTCTTT.

The chain carries TRBV13 and TRBJ1-6, with D perhaps matching TRBD1 (5 bases). The V and J ends lost 0 bases and 10 bases respectively, with 13 bases between them. Per germline, CDR1 PRHDT and CDR2 FYEKMQ (reference sequence). CDR3 size: 15 residues. Here the CDR3 reads CASSLGGGQGSPLHF. CDR3 in DNA: TGTGCCAGCAGCTTAGGGGGAGGACAAGGCTCACCCCTCCACTTT.